This T cell receptor (beta chain) appears in the sequencing data of a study of blood T cell repertoires in COVID-19. Across the whole study: Samples taken during acute and convalescent COVID-19 were collected in the United States, Italy and Spain. PBMCs, B-cell-depleted T cells, or T cells were the source of the cDNA or gDNA that made up the material.

The germline V and J ends were trimmed by 5 bases and 0 bases, with 15 bases remaining between them. The CDR3 runs 16 residues. Germline CDR1 SGHTA, CDR2 FQGTGA. In the authors' workflow: Nucleated cell counts were estimated from reference gene primer amplification. The assay was immunoSEQ multiplex PCR, and TCRdb's table has in-frame clones only and misses some. V and J calls and clone size are copied from that table; D and trimming were computed from the DNA. The repertoire holds roughly 240,000 clones, with 70% to 85% as singletons. The J gene is TRBJ2-3, the V gene TRBV7-3; a weak D match, TRBD1 (6 bases). The source is an elderly woman with acute or convalescent COVID-19. The sequenced material came from peripheral blood. Written as DNA, the CDR3 is TGTGCCAGCAGCCCCAGGACAGACTCTAGCACAGATACGCAGTATTTT. Its translation is CASSPRTDSSTDTQYF.